One T cell receptor (beta chain) is described in this entry. Its antigen is not identified. This sample stems from a study of T-cell reconstitution after alpha-beta-depleted transplantation in children. Unique molecular identifiers were built into the TCRbeta library. TCRdb re-analysed the PCR reads in MiXCR, keeping a single row per CDR3 protein. The sample lists fewer than 750,000 distinct CDR3 sequences, roughly a quarter occurring once. Study-wide points: Hyperexpanded clones declined; after one year, newly produced T cells mostly supplied diversity. Some patients' high day-60 TCRbeta diversity was attributed to recipient cells surviving conditioning. After transplant, at about two months, alpha-beta T cells were reportedly derived from several hundred expanded graft clones.

Per germline, CDR1 SGHVS and CDR2 FNYEAQ. CDR3 length: 19 residues. With V trimmed by 3 bases and J by 1 base, 13 bases remained unmatched. Material: PBMCs, obtained before TCRalphabeta/CD19-depleted stem cell transplant. The receptor was derived from a boy under two years old with Wiskott-Aldrich syndrome, due to receive a stem cell transplant. This rearrangement joins TRBV7-6 to TRBJ1-3; TRBD1 matches at 9 bases. For the CDR3, the DNA is TGTGCCAGCAGCTTGGTCTTCGACAGGGGGGAATATTCTGGAAACACCATATATTTT. Translating gives CASSLVFDRGEYSGNTIYF.